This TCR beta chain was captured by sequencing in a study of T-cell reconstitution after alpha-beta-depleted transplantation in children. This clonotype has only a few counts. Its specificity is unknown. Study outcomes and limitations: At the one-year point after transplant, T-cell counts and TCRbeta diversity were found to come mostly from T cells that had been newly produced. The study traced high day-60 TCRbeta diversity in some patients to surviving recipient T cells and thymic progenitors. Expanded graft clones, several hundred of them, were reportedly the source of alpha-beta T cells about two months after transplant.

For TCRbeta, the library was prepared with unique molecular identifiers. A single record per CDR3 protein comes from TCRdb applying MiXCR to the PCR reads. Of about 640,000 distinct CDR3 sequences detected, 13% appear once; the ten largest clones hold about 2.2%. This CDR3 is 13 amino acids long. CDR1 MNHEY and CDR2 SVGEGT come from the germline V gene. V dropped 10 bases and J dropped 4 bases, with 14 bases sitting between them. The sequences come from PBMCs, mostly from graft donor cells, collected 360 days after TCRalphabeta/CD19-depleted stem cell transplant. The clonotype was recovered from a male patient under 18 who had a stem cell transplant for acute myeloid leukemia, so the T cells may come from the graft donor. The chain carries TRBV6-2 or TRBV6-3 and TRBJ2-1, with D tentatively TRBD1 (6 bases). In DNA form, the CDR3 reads TGTGCCAACTCCAGGGGCCAATACAATGAGCAGTTCTTC. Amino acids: CANSRGQYNEQFF.